This T cell receptor beta chain was captured in a study of immune evolution from preneoplasia to lung adenocarcinoma. Findings and caveats of the study: Later-stage lesions seemingly showed higher T cell density and diversity than normal lung.

Repertoires were generated with immunoSEQ multiplex PCR, while TCRdb's copy carries only in-frame clones and drops some. The table shows 6,000 to 8,500 clones, with over 65% occurring only once. Per the germline V gene, CDR1 is SGHAT and CDR2 is FQDESV (reference sequence). CDR3 length: 13 residues. V gave up 4 bases and J gave up 6 bases, with 11 bases separating them. Only one count was recorded for this clone. Antigen: not known. The receptor was isolated from a donor of 70 years or more with lung adenocarcinoma. Some clones in this sample may be carry-over from other donors' samples. The chain joins TRBV11-1 to TRBJ2-3; D is perhaps TRBD2 (6 bases). The specimen was FFPE atypical adenomatous hyperplasia tissue from the lung. Subset meaning: atypical adenomatous hyperplasia (AAH), lung preneoplasia. CDR3 residues: CASSSELADTQYF. The CDR3 region has the DNA TGTGCCAGCAGCTCAGAACTAGCCGATACGCAGTATTTT.